One and the same sample provided the 13 T cell receptor beta chains below, sequenced in a study of a mutant IDH1 vaccine in newly diagnosed glioma. TCRdb's table, derived via immunoSEQ multiplex PCR, lists solely in-frame clones and lacks some. Of 45,000 to 60,000 clones listed, 85% to 90% are singletons. The time point denotes: week 35, safety follow-up. Each dose of the vaccine consisted of 300 ug of mutant IDH1 20-mer peptide, with topical imiquimod. No antigen has been assigned to these receptors. Sequenced material: PBMCs, taken from a glioma patient whose treatment included an IDH1 peptide vaccine. These receptors came from a woman aged 40-49 years with glioma.

CDR3 sequence reads: CASSSGTGEMNTEAFF. As DNA, the CDR3 is TGTGCCAGCAGCTCCGGGACAGGGGAAATGAACACTGAAGCTTTCTTT. The V call is TRBV13, the J call TRBJ1-1, with 10 bases aligning to TRBD1. Germline V gene lookup returns CDR1 PRHDT and CDR2 FYEKMQ (reference sequence). There are 16 residues in the CDR3. The ends lost 4 bases at V and 0 bases at J; junction bases unmatched: 5.

In nucleotides, the CDR3 is TGTGCCAGCAGTGCGACCGGGACTAGCGGGAACAATGAGCAGTTCTTC. It encodes CASSATGTSGNNEQFF. The rearrangement uses TRBV6-4 and TRBJ2-1; 13 positions agree with TRBD2. V gave up 4 bases and J gave up 5 bases; unmatched junction bases: 5. Germline lookup yields CDR1 MRHNA and CDR2 SNTAGT. This CDR3 spans 16 amino acids.

The CDR3 DNA is TGTGCCAGCAGTGTAGCGGGGCTTGGCTACACCTTC. As protein: CASSVAGLGYTF. The chain links TRBV25-1 to TRBJ1-2, with a possible D match to TRBD1 (5 bases). The CDR3 is 12 amino acids. Germline V CDR1 and CDR2: MGHDK, SYGVNS. The V gene lost 4 bases and the J gene lost 7 bases, with 10 bases spanning the gap.

This clone has a single count. The V gene is TRBV7-9, the J gene TRBJ1-1, with a tentative D call TRBD1 (5 bases). Germline CDR1 is SEHNR and CDR2 is FQNEAQ (reference sequence). The CDR3 is 13 residues long. V dropped 4 bases and J dropped 5 bases, with 11 bases sitting between them. For the CDR3, the DNA is TGTGCCAGCAGCTCCGGGGGGGATACTGAAGCTTTCTTT. Protein: CASSSGGDTEAFF.

As concerns this clone: The junction departs from germline at one end; a sequencing error may be responsible. The V gene is TRBV6-5, the J gene TRBJ1-1; D is unclear. The CDR3 loop spans 14 amino acids. CDR1 MNHEY and CDR2 SVGAGI come from the germline V gene. DNA for the CDR3: TGTGCCAGCAGCTACTCTAACCGGGGCACTGAAGCTTTCTTT. The encoded protein is CASSYSNRGTEAFF.

This chain connects TRBV27 to TRBJ2-7, with TRBD1 as a possible D gene (6 bases). This CDR3 region has 13 residues. The ends were cut back, 5 bases at V and 6 bases at J, with 14 bases in the middle. Germline V gene data show CDR1 as MNHEY and CDR2 as SMNVEV (reference sequence). The CDR3 DNA reads as TGTGCCAGCAGTCCCAGGACAGTTTCCGAGCAGTACTTC. Translating it yields CASSPRTVSEQYF.

This chain connects TRBV19 to TRBJ2-6; D gene unclear. The CDR3 runs to 16 residues. Trimming pared 7 bases from V and 0 bases from J, leaving 13 bases between. Germline V lookup: CDR1 LNHDA, CDR2 SQIVND (reference sequence). DNA of the CDR3: TGTGCCAGTACCTCAGGACGTTTCTCTGGGGCCAACGTCCTGACTTTC. Protein product: CASTSGRFSGANVLTF.

This clone showed up just a few times. The CDR3 is CASSQDYDFRGVEQFF. DNA for the CDR3: TGTGCCAGCAGCCAAGACTACGACTTCCGGGGGGTTGAGCAGTTCTTC. This chain uses TRBV14 with TRBJ2-1; 7 bases line up with TRBD2. This CDR3 has 16 amino acids. V was clipped by 0 bases and J by 9 bases; unmatched bases: 11. Germline values: CDR1 SGHDN, CDR2 FVKESK.

The rearrangement uses TRBV6-5 and TRBJ2-1; 9 bases line up with TRBD2. V was clipped by 0 bases and J by 5 bases; unmatched bases: 5. CDR3 size: 16 residues. Germline CDR1 and CDR2: MNHEY and SVGAGI. In nucleotides, the CDR3 is TGTGCCAGCAGTTACTCGATCCTAGCGGGGAACAATGAGCAGTTCTTC. It specifies CASSYSILAGNNEQFF.

V and J are TRBV5-1 and TRBJ1-2; D unclear. This CDR3 contains 16 residues. Germline CDR1 is SGHRS and CDR2 is YFSETQ. V dropped 0 bases and J dropped 0 bases, with 12 bases sitting between them. DNA for the CDR3: TGCGCCAGCAGCTTGGCCGGAGGATCCACTAACTATGGCTACACCTTC. This sequence encodes CASSLAGGSTNYGYTF.

This clone has just one count. V usage is TRBV2 and J usage is TRBJ1-1, with D unresolved. Trimming removed 6 bases from V and 1 base from J, with 9 bases in between. The CDR3 sequence is 13 residues long. From germline, CDR1 is SNHLY and CDR2 FYNNEI. This CDR3 is CASRVQQNTEAFF. The CDR3, as DNA: TGTGCCAGCAGGGTACAACAGAACACTGAAGCTTTCTTT.

This chain joins TRBV6-1 and TRBJ1-3, with 8 positions matching TRBD1. Germline V gives CDR1 MNHNS, CDR2 SASEGT. This CDR3 has 14 amino acids. The trim removed 6 bases at V and 7 bases at J, leaving 8 bases unmatched. Here the CDR3 reads CASRSTGAVNTIYF. CDR3 DNA sequence: TGTGCCAGCAGATCGACAGGGGCGGTGAACACCATATATTTT.

As concerns this clone: The sample holds other DNA sequences that translate to the same CDR3. V and J are TRBV20-1 and TRBJ1-2; D unresolved. V was trimmed by 3 bases and J by 1 base, leaving 3 bases between them. This CDR3 spans 11 amino acids. Germline CDR1 DFQATT, CDR2 SNEGSKA (reference sequence). The CDR3 DNA reads as TGCAGTGCTAGGGATAACTATGGCTACACCTTC. Translated, it gives CSARDNYGYTF.